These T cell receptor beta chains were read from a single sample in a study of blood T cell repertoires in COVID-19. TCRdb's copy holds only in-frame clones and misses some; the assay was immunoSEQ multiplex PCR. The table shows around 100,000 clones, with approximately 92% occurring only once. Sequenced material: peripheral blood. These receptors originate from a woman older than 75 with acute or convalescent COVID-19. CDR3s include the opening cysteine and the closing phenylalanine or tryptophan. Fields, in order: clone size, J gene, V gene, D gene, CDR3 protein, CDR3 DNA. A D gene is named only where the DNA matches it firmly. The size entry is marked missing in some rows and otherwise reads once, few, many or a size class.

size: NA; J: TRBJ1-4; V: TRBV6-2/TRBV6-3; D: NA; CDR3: CASSPRMAFANEKLFF; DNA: TGTGCCAGCAGTCCCCGAATGGCCTTCGCTAATGAAAAACTGTTTTTT
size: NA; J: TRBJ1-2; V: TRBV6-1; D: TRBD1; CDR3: CASSEDRGIGGYTF; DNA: TGTGCCAGCAGTGAGGACAGGGGGATAGGTGGCTACACCTTC
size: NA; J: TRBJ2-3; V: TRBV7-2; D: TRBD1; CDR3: CASSPAAGGADTQYF; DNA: TGTGCCAGCAGCCCCGCGGCAGGGGGAGCAGATACGCAGTATTTT
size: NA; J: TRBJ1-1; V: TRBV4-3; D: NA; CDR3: CASSPQGRSGAKAFF; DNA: TGCGCCAGCAGCCCCCAAGGCAGATCTGGAGCGAAAGCTTTCTTT
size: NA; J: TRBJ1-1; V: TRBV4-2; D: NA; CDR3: CASSQEEGGLGEAFF; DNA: TGTGCCAGCAGCCAAGAAGAAGGCGGCTTAGGTGAAGCTTTCTTT
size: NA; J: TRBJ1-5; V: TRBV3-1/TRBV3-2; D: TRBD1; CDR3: CASSRTGGLLGNQPQHF; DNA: TGTGCCAGCAGCCGCACAGGGGGTCTTCTCGGCAATCAGCCCCAGCATTTT
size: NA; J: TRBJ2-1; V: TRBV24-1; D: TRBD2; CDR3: CATARAGGLDEQFF; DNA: TGTGCCACCGCGCGAGCGGGGGGGCTGGATGAGCAGTTCTTC
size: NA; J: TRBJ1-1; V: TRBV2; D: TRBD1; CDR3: CASSRGQDRSEAFF; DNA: TGTGCCAGCAGCAGAGGACAGGACCGGTCTGAAGCTTTCTTT
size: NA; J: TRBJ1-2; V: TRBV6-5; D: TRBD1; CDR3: CASRPDRVGLDTF; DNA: TGTGCCAGCAGACCCGACAGGGTCGGACTGGACACCTTC
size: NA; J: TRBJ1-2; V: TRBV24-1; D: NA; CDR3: CATRASGSSFGYTF; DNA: TGTGCCACCAGGGCCTCAGGAAGCTCCTTTGGCTACACCTTC
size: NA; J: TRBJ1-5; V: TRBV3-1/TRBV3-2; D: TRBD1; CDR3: CASSRYGQGFEPQHF; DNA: TGTGCCAGCAGCCGGTACGGACAGGGTTTCGAACCCCAGCATTTT
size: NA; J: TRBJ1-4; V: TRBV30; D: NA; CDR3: CASYNEKLFF; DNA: TGTGCCTCCTATAATGAAAAACTGTTTTTT
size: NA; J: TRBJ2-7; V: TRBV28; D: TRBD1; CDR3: CASIGQGAYEQYF; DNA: TGTGCCAGCATCGGACAGGGGGCATACGAGCAGTACTTC
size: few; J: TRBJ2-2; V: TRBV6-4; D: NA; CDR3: CASSLDSFTNTGELFF; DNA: TGTGCCAGCAGTTTGGACAGCTTCACGAACACCGGGGAGCTGTTTTTT
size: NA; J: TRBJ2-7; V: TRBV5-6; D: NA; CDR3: CASSLYMGGYEQYF; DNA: TGTGCCAGCAGCTTGTATATGGGGGGCTACGAGCAGTACTTC
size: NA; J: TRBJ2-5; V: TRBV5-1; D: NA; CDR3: CASSFEGLQETQYF; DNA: TGCGCCAGCAGCTTTGAGGGACTCCAAGAGACCCAGTACTTC
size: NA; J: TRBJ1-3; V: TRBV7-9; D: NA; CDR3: CASTPSGNTIYF; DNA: TGTGCCAGCACCCCTTCTGGAAACACCATATATTTT
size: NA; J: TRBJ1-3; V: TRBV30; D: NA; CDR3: CAQSKGVGNTIYF; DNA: TGTGCTCAATCAAAGGGGGTGGGAAACACCATATATTTT
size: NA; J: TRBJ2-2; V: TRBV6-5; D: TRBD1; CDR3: CASSPTGLNTGELFF; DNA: TGTGCCAGCAGTCCGACAGGGTTGAACACCGGGGAGCTGTTTTTT
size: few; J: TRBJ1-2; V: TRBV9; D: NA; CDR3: CASSVVDGAGYTF; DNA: TGTGCCAGCAGCGTAGTCGATGGGGCTGGCTACACCTTC
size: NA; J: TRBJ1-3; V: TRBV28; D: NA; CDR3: CASSLAGSGNTIYF; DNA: TGTGCCAGCAGTTTAGCGGGCAGTGGAAACACCATATATTTT
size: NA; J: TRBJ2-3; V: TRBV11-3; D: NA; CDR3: CASSLGQGTDTQYF; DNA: TGTGCCAGCAGCTTAGGGCAGGGGACAGATACGCAGTATTTT
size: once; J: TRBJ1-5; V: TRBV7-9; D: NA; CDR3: CASSLGEASNQPQHF; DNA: TGTGCCAGCAGCTTAGGTGAGGCGAGCAATCAGCCCCAGCATTTT
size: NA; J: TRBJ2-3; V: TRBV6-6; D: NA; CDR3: CASSYSRGTDTQYF; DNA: TGTGCCAGCAGTTACTCGAGGGGCACAGATACGCAGTATTTT
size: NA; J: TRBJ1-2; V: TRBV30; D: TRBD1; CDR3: CAWSMLWAGQGFFTF; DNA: TGTGCCTGGAGTATGTTATGGGCGGGACAGGGGTTCTTCACCTTC
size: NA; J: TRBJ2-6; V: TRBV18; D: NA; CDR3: CASSPGQRITGANVLTF; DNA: TGTGCCAGCTCACCAGGACAGCGGATTACTGGGGCCAACGTCCTGACTTTC
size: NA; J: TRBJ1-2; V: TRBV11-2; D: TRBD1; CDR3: CASSGKGQSSYGYTF; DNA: TGTGCCAGCAGCGGAAAGGGACAGTCCTCCTATGGCTACACCTTC
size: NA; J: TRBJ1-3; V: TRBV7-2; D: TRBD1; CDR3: CASRTGPSGNTIYF; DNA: TGTGCCAGCAGGACAGGGCCCTCTGGAAACACCATATATTTT
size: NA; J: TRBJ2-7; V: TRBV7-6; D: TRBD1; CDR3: CASSLGWTGPYEQYF; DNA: TGTGCCAGCAGCTTAGGGTGGACAGGACCCTACGAGCAGTACTTC
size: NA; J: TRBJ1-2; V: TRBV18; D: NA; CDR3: CASSPGRAMEGYTF; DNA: TGTGCCAGCTCACCAGGGCGTGCAATGGAAGGCTACACCTTC
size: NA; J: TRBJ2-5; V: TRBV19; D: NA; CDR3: CASRLRGIASGQETQYF; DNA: TGTGCCAGTAGGTTGAGAGGTATAGCCTCCGGTCAAGAGACCCAGTACTTC
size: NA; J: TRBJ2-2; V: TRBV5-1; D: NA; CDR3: CASSSRGRLNTGELFF; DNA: TGCGCCAGCAGCTCGCGGGGGCGACTGAACACCGGGGAGCTGTTTTTT
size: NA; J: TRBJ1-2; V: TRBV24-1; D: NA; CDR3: CATSGFDRSHNYGYTF; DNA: TGTGCCACCAGTGGTTTCGACAGGTCGCATAACTATGGCTACACCTTC
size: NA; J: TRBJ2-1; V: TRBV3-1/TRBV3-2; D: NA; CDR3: CASSQTGTLYNEQFF; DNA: TGTGCCAGCAGCCAAACAGGGACCCTTTACAATGAGCAGTTCTTC
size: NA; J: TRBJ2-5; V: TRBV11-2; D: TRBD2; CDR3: CASSLGPGLAGIQETQYF; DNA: TGTGCCAGCAGCTTAGGTCCGGGACTAGCGGGGATTCAAGAGACCCAGTACTTC
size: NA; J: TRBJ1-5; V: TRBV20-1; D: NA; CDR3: CSASPGYNQPQHF; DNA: TGCAGTGCTAGTCCAGGGTACAATCAGCCCCAGCATTTT
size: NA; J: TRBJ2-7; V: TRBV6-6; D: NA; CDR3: CASSYTNRDEQYF; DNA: TGTGCCAGCAGTTACACTAACAGGGACGAGCAGTACTTC
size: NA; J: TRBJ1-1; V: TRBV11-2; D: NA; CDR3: CASRVHRVNTEAFF; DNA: TGTGCCAGCAGGGTACACAGGGTGAACACTGAAGCTTTCTTT
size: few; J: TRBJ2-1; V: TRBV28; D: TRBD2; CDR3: CASIPSLTGGYNEQFF; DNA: TGTGCCAGCATACCCTCTTTGACGGGGGGGTACAATGAGCAGTTCTTC
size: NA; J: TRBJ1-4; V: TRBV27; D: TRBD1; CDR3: CASTSGTGGFATNEKLFF; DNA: TGTGCCAGCACTTCCGGGACAGGGGGCTTTGCAACTAATGAAAAACTGTTTTTT
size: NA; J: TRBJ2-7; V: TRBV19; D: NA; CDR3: CASSIGPISAGRYEQYF; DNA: TGTGCCAGTAGTATAGGACCGATCAGTGCGGGGAGATACGAGCAGTACTTC
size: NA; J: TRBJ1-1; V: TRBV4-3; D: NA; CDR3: CASSLRLAEGEAFF; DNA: TGCGCCAGCAGCCTAAGACTCGCTGAGGGTGAAGCTTTCTTT